This passage covers 7 T cell receptor beta chains from one sample sequenced in a study of T cell repertoires in cytomegalovirus infection. MiXCR, applied by TCRdb to the reads, yields one record per CDR3 protein. The sample lists 570,000 or so distinct CDR3 sequences; about 40% were seen once. The antigens of these receptors remain unknown. The source was cultured PBMCs, collected from culture after CMV antigen stimulation. These receptors originate from a human donor in good health (CMV status not recorded). Some clones in this sample may be carry-over from other donors' samples.

The rearrangement uses TRBV7-8 and TRBJ2-1, with 10 bases aligning to TRBD2. This CDR3 spans 15 amino acids. Germline lookup yields CDR1 SGHVS and CDR2 FQNEAQ. Germline trimming cut 5 bases from V and 5 bases from J; bases unmatched to any gene: 6. The DNA for the CDR3 is TGTGCCAGCAGCGTAGGGACTAGCGAACACAATGAGCAGTTCTTC. Amino acid sequence: CASSVGTSEHNEQFF.

The chain couples TRBV5-4 to TRBJ2-2; 15 nucleotides line up with TRBD2. The CDR3 extends over 17 amino acids. V was pared by 2 bases and J by 7 bases, with 6 bases of the junction left unmatched. The germline V gene has CDR1 SGHNT and CDR2 YYREEE (reference sequence). The CDR3: CASSFPGLAGGFGELFF. DNA of the CDR3: TGTGCCAGCAGCTTTCCGGGACTAGCGGGGGGATTCGGGGAGCTGTTTTTT.

J is TRBJ2-1 and V is TRBV7-2; 12 nucleotides align to TRBD2. V shed 2 bases and J 3 bases; nucleotides not matched to a gene: 8. CDR1 and CDR2 from the germline V gene are SGHTA and FQGNSA. The CDR3 runs 18 residues. The CDR3 sequence is CASSLRDLAGGHYNEQFF. The CDR3 DNA follows: TGTGCCAGCAGCTTACGGGACCTAGCGGGAGGGCACTACAATGAGCAGTTCTTC. Filled out from reference TRBV7-2 and TRBJ2-1, the complete variable domain reads GAGVSQSPSNKVTEKGKDVELRCDPISGHTALYWYRQSLGQGLEFLIYFQGNSAPDKSGLPSDRFSAERTGGSVSTLTIQRTQQEDSAVYLCASSLRDLAGGHYNEQFFGPGTRLTVL.

This chain connects TRBV7-9 to TRBJ2-4; possibly TRBD2 for D (5 bases). The CDR3 covers 14 residues. The ends were cut back, 5 bases at V and 7 bases at J, with 15 bases in the middle. Germline CDR1 reads SEHNR; CDR2 reads FQNEAQ (reference sequence). This CDR3 reads CASSRRGSRNIQYF. CDR3 DNA: TGTGCCAGCAGCCGCCGGGGTAGCCGGAACATTCAGTACTTC.

The chain joins TRBV29-1 to TRBJ2-7; TRBD1 agrees at 11 bases. V shed 6 bases and J 7 bases; nucleotides not matched to a gene: 5. CDR1 and CDR2 from the germline V gene are SQVTM and ANQGSEA. The CDR3 runs to 12 residues. The CDR3 spells CSVDRGRGEQYF. CDR3 DNA sequence: TGCAGCGTGGACAGGGGGCGCGGAGAGCAGTACTTC.

This clonotype turned up a few times. This rearrangement joins TRBV7-2 to TRBJ2-7; D is undetermined. The CDR3 has 16 amino acids. Germline values: CDR1 SGHTA, CDR2 FQGNSA. With 2 bases removed from V and 0 bases from J, the gap between germline ends came to 14 bases. CDR3 coding DNA: TGTGCCAGCAGCTTAAGGTCCGGCACGTACTCCTACGAGCAGTACTTC. This encodes CASSLRSGTYSYEQYF.

The chain carries TRBV19 and TRBJ2-3; 9 nucleotides align to TRBD2. The CDR3 runs to 17 residues. J was trimmed by 2 bases and V by 6 bases; bases with no gene match: 12. CDR1 is LNHDA and CDR2 is SQIVND in the germline V gene (reference sequence). The CDR3 protein is CASRPSWGTSYTDTQYF. The CDR3 coding sequence is TGTGCCAGTAGGCCCTCCTGGGGGACTAGCTACACAGATACGCAGTATTTT. Full variable domain (missing parts from reference TRBV19 and TRBJ2-3): DGGITQSPKYLFRKEGQNVTLSCEQNLNHDAMYWYRQDPGQGLRLIYYSQIVNDFQKGDIAEGYSVSREKKESFPLTVTSAQKNPTAFYLCASRPSWGTSYTDTQYFGPGTRLTVL.